Following are 5 T cell receptor beta chains from one sample sequenced in a study of siplizumab effects on memory and regulatory T cells. Data came from immunoSEQ multiplex PCR; TCRdb stores just in-frame clones and leaves some out. This sample has some 100,000 clones, with approximately 94% found just once. The sequenced sample was non-Treg CD4+ T cells sorted from blood. Source of these receptors: a human donor in good health.

The J gene is TRBJ2-1, the V gene TRBV4-2, with TRBD2 matching 8 bases. CDR3 length: 20 amino acids. The ends lost 0 bases at V and 2 bases at J; junction bases unmatched: 15. Germline V lookup: CDR1 LGHNA, CDR2 YNFKEQ. In DNA form, the CDR3 reads TGTGCCAGCAGCCAAGAGCTAGCGGGCACCCAACGGGGCCCCTACAATGAGCAGTTCTTC. Translating it yields CASSQELAGTQRGPYNEQFF.

The chain joins TRBV29-1 to TRBJ2-1; weak D call: TRBD2 (5 bases). V dropped 2 bases and J dropped 8 bases, with 10 bases sitting between them. Germline assignment: CDR1 SQVTM and CDR2 ANQGSEA. This CDR3 region has 12 residues. CDR3 sequence: CSVERSGYEQFF. CDR3 in DNA: TGCAGCGTTGAACGTTCGGGATATGAGCAGTTCTTC.

The chain links TRBV11-3 to TRBJ2-7, with D perhaps matching TRBD1 (6 bases). Germline CDR1 and CDR2: SGHNT and YENEEA. The CDR3 loop spans 15 amino acids. With 5 bases removed from V and 6 bases from J, the gap between germline ends came to 20 bases. The CDR3 bases are TGTGCCAGCAGCAGCTCCCCCGCCAGGGGAAGCGAGCAGTACTTC. Translated, it gives CASSSSPARGSEQYF.

This rearrangement joins TRBV14 to TRBJ2-2; D might be TRBD1 (5 bases). The CDR3 loop spans 16 amino acids. V lost 1 base and J lost 3, with 12 bases in between. CDR1 is SGHDN and CDR2 is FVKESK in the germline V gene. The CDR3 DNA sequence: TGTGCCAGCAGCCAAGGACAGTTTTATTACACCGGGGAGCTGTTTTTT. Amino acid sequence: CASSQGQFYYTGELFF.

This rearrangement joins TRBV5-1 to TRBJ2-7, with D possibly being TRBD1 (5 bases). Germline CDR1 SGHRS, CDR2 YFSETQ. V was pared by 4 bases and J by 5 bases, with 16 bases between. This CDR3 comprises 14 residues. The CDR3 DNA is TGCGCCAGCAGCCCCTCAGGGAACCCCCACGAGCAGTACTTC. Translating it yields CASSPSGNPHEQYF.